The T cell receptor beta chain described here comes from a study of Graves' ophthalmopathy and Graves' hyperthyroidism. Study observations and caveats: In blood, most expanded thyroid clonotypes above 0.001 frequency were also detected.

Trimming removed 7 bases at V and 6 bases at J, with 13 bases between. The CDR3 is 12 amino acids. Germline CDR1 is SNHLY and CDR2 is FYNNEI. Many counts were recorded for this clonotype. Its target is not known. Amplification of the TCR beta CDR3 regions used RNA transcripts (as template). An opening RT-PCR round employed HTBI primers and preceded a second-round multiplex PCR. A single record per CDR3 protein comes from TCRdb applying MiXCR to the multiplex PCR reads. The sample records under 400,000 distinct CDR3 sequences, roughly 15% being singletons. The chain carries TRBV2 and TRBJ2-7; no reliable D call. The sequencing input was peripheral blood. The TCR comes from an adult man with Graves' ophthalmopathy. CDR3 DNA: TGTGCCAGCACCCTTAGTCCGGTCGAGCAGTACTTC. Protein sequence: CASTLSPVEQYF.